The clone carrying this T cell receptor (beta chain) was counted once. Deletions cut 1 base from V and 7 bases from J, with 14 bases between. CDR3 length equals 14 residues. Per germline, CDR1 PRHDT and CDR2 FYEKMQ (reference sequence). This sample stems from a study of blood T cell repertoires in COVID-19. Study-wide background: Acute and convalescent COVID-19 samples came from the United States, Italy and Spain.

Participants' reported clinical history set cohort assignment. TCRdb's table, derived via immunoSEQ multiplex PCR, lists solely in-frame clones and lacks some. The sample has roughly 320,000 clones, around 84% seen once; the top ten hold about 4.6%. The specimen was PBMCs or T cells enriched from blood (not recorded which). This chain connects TRBV13 to TRBJ2-7, with D perhaps TRBD1 (6 bases). The sequence was obtained from a man aged 25-45 years who had recovered from COVID-19. CDR3 DNA: TGTGCCAGCAGCTTAGACAGGGTATCGGGAGAGCAGTACTTC. It yields the protein CASSLDRVSGEQYF.